The next 7 T cell receptor beta chains were all read from a single sample in a study of OX40 agonist ivuxolimab in advanced cancers. Clones were read by immunoSEQ multiplex PCR, and TCRdb kept only the in-frame ones, dropping some. The data contain 60,000 to 75,000 clones, about 80% of them singletons. The sample consisted of CD4+ or CD8+ T cells sorted from blood, taken in a trial of the OX40 agonist ivuxolimab. Source of these receptors: an adult with an advanced solid tumor such as melanoma, head and neck, liver or kidney cancer.

The chain uses TRBV6-1 and TRBJ2-2; perhaps TRBD1 as D (6 bases). Per the germline V gene, CDR1 is MNHNS and CDR2 is SASEGT. V gave up 6 bases and J gave up 2 bases, with 10 bases separating them. The CDR3 is made up of 14 amino acids. In nucleotides, the CDR3 is TGTGCCAGCAGAGGGGGAATTAACACCGGGGAGCTGTTTTTT. Translated: CASRGGINTGELFF.

The chain links TRBV30 to TRBJ1-2; a weak D match, TRBD1 (6 bases). The CDR3 contains 12 residues. From germline, CDR1 is GTSNPN and CDR2 SVGIG (reference sequence). Trimming stripped 4 bases from V and 10 bases from J, with 16 bases between. For the CDR3, the DNA is TGTGCCTGGAAACCGGACAGCGAGCTCTACACCTTC. Translation gives CAWKPDSELYTF. Full variable domain (remainder filled in from reference TRBV30 and TRBJ1-2): SQTIHQWPATLVQPVGSPLSLECTVEGTSNPNLYWYRQAAGRGLQLLFYSVGIGQISSEVPQNLSASRPQDRQFILSSKKLLLSDSGFYLCAWKPDSELYTFGSGTRLTVV.

The CDR3 DNA reads TGCGCCAGCAGCCCGGGGACTAGCGGGGCCGCGACCACAGATACGCAGTATTTT. It yields the protein CASSPGTSGAATTDTQYF. The V call is TRBV4-1, the J call TRBJ2-3; TRBD2 aligns across 13 bases. Germline V gene sequence: CDR1 MGHRA, CDR2 YSYEKL. Losses at the gene ends were 4 bases for V and 2 bases for J; bases not matched to a gene: 9. The CDR3 has 18 residues.

The chain has TRBV4-1 and TRBJ1-1; D is unresolved. Germline V gives CDR1 MGHRA, CDR2 YSYEKL. With 4 bases removed from V and 0 bases from J, the gap between germline ends came to 15 bases. The CDR3 spans 16 residues. The CDR3, as DNA: TGCGCCAGCAGCCCGATAAACCGGCGGATGAACACTGAAGCTTTCTTT. Encoded protein: CASSPINRRMNTEAFF.

The gene calls are TRBV5-5 and TRBJ1-1; D perhaps matches TRBD1 (6 bases). Trimming removed 4 bases from V and 2 bases from J, with 18 bases in between. The germline V gene has CDR1 SGHKS and CDR2 YYEKEE (reference sequence). This CDR3 is built from 16 residues. CDR3 bases: TGTGCCAGCAGCCCGGGGGCGGGGACCATTAACACTGAAGCTTTCTTT. Its protein product is CASSPGAGTINTEAFF.

This clone was observed a handful of times. This chain joins TRBV2 and TRBJ1-5, with D possibly TRBD1 on 5 matching bases. The CDR3 extends over 14 amino acids. Trimming stripped 5 bases from V and 9 bases from J, with 17 bases between. Germline values: CDR1 SNHLY, CDR2 FYNNEI. For the CDR3, the DNA is TGTGCCAGCAGTAGCAGGGACGGTCAACGGCCCCAGCATTTT. This gives the protein CASSSRDGQRPQHF.

The genes are TRBV4-1 and TRBJ2-7, with 8 bases aligning to TRBD2. J was trimmed by 2 bases and V by 0 bases; bases with no gene match: 6. This CDR3 contains 16 residues. The V gene's germline CDR1 is MGHRA and CDR2 YSYEKL. In DNA form, the CDR3 reads TGCGCCAGCAGCCAAGATCTAGCGGGCCTAACCTACGAGCAGTACTTC. Translation: CASSQDLAGLTYEQYF.